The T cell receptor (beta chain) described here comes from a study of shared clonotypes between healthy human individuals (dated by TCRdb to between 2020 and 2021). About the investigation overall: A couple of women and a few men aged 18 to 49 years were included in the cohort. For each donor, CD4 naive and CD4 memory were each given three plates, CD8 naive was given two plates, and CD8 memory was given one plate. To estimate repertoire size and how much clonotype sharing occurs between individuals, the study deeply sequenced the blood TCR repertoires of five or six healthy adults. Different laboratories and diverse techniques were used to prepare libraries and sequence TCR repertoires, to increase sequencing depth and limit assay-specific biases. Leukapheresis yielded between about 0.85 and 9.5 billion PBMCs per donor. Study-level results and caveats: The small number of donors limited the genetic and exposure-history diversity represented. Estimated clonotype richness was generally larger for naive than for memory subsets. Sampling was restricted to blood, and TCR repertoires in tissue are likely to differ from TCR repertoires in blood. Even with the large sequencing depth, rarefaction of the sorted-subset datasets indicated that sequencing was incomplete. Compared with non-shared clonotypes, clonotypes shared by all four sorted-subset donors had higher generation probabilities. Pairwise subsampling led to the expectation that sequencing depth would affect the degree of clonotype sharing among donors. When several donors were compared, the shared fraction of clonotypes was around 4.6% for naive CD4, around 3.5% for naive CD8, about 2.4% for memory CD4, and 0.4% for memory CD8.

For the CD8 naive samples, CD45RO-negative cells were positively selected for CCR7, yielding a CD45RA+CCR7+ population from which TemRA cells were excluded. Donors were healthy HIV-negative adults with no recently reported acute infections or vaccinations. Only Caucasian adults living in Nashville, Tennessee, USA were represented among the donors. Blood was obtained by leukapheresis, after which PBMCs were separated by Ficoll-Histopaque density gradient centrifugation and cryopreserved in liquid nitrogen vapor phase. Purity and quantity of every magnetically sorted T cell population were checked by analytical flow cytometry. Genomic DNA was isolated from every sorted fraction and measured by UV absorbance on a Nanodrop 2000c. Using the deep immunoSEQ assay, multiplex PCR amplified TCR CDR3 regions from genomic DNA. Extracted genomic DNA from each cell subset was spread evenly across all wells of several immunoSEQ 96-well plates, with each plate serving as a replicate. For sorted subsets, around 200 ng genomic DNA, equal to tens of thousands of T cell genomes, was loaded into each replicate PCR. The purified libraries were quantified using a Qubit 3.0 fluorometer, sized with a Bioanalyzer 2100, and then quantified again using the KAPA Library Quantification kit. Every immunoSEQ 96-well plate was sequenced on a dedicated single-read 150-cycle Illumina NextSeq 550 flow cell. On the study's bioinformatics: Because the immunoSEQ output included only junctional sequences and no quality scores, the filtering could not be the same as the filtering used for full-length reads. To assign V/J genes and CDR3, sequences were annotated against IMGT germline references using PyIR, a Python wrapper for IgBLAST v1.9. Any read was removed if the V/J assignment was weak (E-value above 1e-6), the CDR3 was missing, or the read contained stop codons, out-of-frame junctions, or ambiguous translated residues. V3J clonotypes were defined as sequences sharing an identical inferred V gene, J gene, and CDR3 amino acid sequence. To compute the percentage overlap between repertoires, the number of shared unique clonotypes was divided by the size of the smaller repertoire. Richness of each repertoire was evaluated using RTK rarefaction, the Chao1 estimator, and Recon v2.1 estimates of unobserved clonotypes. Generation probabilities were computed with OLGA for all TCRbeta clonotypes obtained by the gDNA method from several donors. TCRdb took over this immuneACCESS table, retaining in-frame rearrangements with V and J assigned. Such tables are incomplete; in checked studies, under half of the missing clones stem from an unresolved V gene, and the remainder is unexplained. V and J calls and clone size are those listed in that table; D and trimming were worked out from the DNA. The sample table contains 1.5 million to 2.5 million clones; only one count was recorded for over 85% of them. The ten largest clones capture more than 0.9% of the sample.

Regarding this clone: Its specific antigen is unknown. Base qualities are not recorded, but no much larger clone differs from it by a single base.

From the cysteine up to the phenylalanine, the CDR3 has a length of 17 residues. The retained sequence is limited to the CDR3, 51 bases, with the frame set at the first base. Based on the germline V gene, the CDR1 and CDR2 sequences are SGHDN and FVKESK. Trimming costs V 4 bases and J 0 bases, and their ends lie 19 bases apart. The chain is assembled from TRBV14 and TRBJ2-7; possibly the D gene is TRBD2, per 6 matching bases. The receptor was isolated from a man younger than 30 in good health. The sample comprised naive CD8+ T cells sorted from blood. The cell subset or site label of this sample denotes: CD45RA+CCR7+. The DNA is TGTGCCAGCAGCCGGGGCTTCTTGGGAGGCATCTCCTACGAGCAGTACTTC. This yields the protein CASSRGFLGGISYEQYF.